This T cell receptor (beta chain) emerged from a study of T-cell reconstitution after alpha-beta-depleted transplantation in children. Study-level findings and limits: In some patients, recipient T cells and intrathymic progenitors surviving conditioning explained high day-60 diversity.

As concerns this clonotype: Its antigen is unknown. One end of the junction fails to match germline, which may point to a read error.

In germline, CDR1 is DFQATT, CDR2 SNEGSKA (reference sequence). This CDR3 region has 13 residues. A library of TCRbeta sequences, prepared with unique molecular identifiers, was generated. Each CDR3 protein gets one entry after TCRdb re-called the PCR reads with MiXCR. The sample holds some 450,000 distinct CDR3 sequences; around two fifths are singletons and the top ten take 27%. The TCR was taken from a girl aged 2 to 9 with aplastic anemia, due to receive a stem cell transplant. V is TRBV20-1 and J is TRBJ2-4; D could derive from TRBD1 or TRBD2 (5 bases each). Material: PBMCs, obtained before TCRalphabeta/CD19-depleted stem cell transplant. The CDR3 DNA reads TGCAGTGCAAGAGCCGGGACCCCAAACATTCAGTACTTC. Translated: CSARAGTPNIQYF.